This TCR beta chain was captured by sequencing in a study of CD8 T cells in Susac syndrome (dated by TCRdb to about 2019). Concerning the study at large: Whether CD8+ T cell activation and differentiation in Susac syndrome was antigen driven was tested using repertoire sequencing. CD8+ T cell repertoire clonality was compared between over 9 healthy donors, around 14 Susac syndrome patients and around 16 multiple sclerosis patients.

A word on this clonotype: Its specific antigen is unknown. It has no much larger one-base neighbor in the sample; base qualities were not kept.

RNA was extracted with the RNeasy kit and 0.5 to 1 ug was reverse transcribed using random hexamers. The immunoSEQ multiplex PCR assay, which covers 54 Vbeta and 13 Jbeta segments, was used to amplify TCR beta CDR3 regions. Bias from PCR amplification was corrected by using a synthetic template baseline for primer optimization and for computational correction. Concerning the study's data processing: Only productive sequences were kept, with reads annotated to V, D and J genes according to IMGT and analyzed in immunoSEQ Analyzer. Clonality was computed as one minus Shannon entropy normalized by log2 of the number of productive unique sequences. For each patient and control, public and private clones were evaluated within the 100 most prevalent clones. Clones were defined as Susac-specific when absent from the healthy and MS cohorts, from roughly 1,100 published viral clones and from other ImmuneACCESS disease sequences. Through fastp at Q25 and MiXCR, TCRdb rebuilt clones from the public reads, retaining in-frame beta chains. Here each entry gathers all rows of one CDR3 protein and keeps the most common genes and DNA. Here the V and J calls rest on TCRdb's processing, not on the authors' analysis. In all, the sample holds some 120,000 distinct CDR3 sequences, and approximately 95% of those were seen once. Approximately 0.29% of the sample is in the top ten clones.

CDR1 and CDR2 (MGHDK, SYGVNS) derive from the germline V gene. The CDR3 contains 19 residues, cysteine and phenylalanine counted. Only CDR3 DNA is held: 57 bases, read in frame from base 1. V drops 5 bases and J drops 1 base, leaving 23 bases in between. The study at large found these results: The number of individuals in the TCR sequencing and HLA analysis was recognized as being relatively small.

Peripheral blood CD8+ and CD4+ T cells from healthy donors, Susac syndrome patients and multiple sclerosis patients were profiled by high-throughput TCR beta sequencing. Multiple sclerosis controls were treatment-naive patients with stable or active relapsing-remitting disease fulfilling revised McDonald criteria. Bulk CD8+ and CD4+ T cells were purified magnetically by negative isolation, whereas CD8+ TEMRA cells were enriched by FACS. Blood was drawn into EDTA tubes, processed within 24 hours, and PBMCs were isolated by density gradient centrifugation. PBMCs intended for TCR sequencing were frozen in liquid nitrogen and were later thawed in a 37 degrees C water bath. The sorted or isolated CD4+, CD8+ and CD8+ TEMRA cells had a purity of 90% or higher.

The receptor was isolated from a human donor with multiple sclerosis. The chain is made from TRBV25-1 and TRBJ2-2; the D segment cannot be called with confidence. The specimen was CD8+ T cells from PBMCs. The encoded CDR3 is CASSYSESLWSLNTGELFF. The nucleotides read TGTGCCAGCAGTTACAGCGAAAGTCTCTGGAGTTTGAACACCGGGGAGCTGTTTTTT.